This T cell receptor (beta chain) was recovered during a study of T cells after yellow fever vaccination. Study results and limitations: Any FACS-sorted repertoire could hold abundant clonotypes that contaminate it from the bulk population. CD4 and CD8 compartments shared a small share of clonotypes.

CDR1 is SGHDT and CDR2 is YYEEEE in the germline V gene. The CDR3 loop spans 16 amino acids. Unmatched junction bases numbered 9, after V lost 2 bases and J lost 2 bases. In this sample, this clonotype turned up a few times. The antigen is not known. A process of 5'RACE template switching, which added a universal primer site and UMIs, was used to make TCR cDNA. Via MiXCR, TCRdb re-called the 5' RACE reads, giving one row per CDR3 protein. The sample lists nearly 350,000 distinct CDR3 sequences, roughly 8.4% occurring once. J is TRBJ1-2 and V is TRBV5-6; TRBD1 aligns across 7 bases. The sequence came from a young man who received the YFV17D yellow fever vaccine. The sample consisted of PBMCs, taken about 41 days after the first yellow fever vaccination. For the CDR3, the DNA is TGTGCCAGCAGCTTACGGGACAGCGGGATCAACTATGGCTACACCTTC. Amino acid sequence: CASSLRDSGINYGYTF.